This TCR beta chain was observed in a study of T cell responses to AZD1222 COVID-19 vaccine. Clones were read by immunoSEQ multiplex PCR, and TCRdb kept only the in-frame ones, dropping some. The sample lists approximately 90,000 clones, about 89% occurring once. The V end lost 4 bases, the J end lost 4 bases, and 8 bases lay between the germline ends. The V gene's germline CDR1 is SGHTS and CDR2 YDEGEE. This CDR3 comprises 13 residues. This receptor was obtained from an adult in good health. Sequencing used peripheral blood, obtained on day 0 of AZD1222 vaccination. The gene calls are TRBV5-8 and TRBJ2-2; no clear D. The CDR3 nucleotides read TGTGCCAGCAGCCCCGTGGGCACCGGGGAGCTGTTTTTT. This sequence encodes CASSPVGTGELFF.